One and the same sample provided the 32 T cell receptor beta chains below, sequenced in a study of T cells in Graves' hyperthyroidism and ophthalmopathy. Using RNA transcripts as the source, TCR beta CDR3 regions were amplified. During a first-round RT-PCR of the TCR CDR3, the HTBI primer set was used. TCRdb re-called the multiplex PCR reads with MiXCR, one entry per CDR3 protein. The sample shows about 270,000 distinct CDR3 sequences, about 25% of them seen only once. Sequenced: blood. The receptor set was obtained from a man between 35 and 55 years old with Graves' hyperthyroidism that later progressed to Graves' ophthalmopathy.

This clonotype was seen repeatedly, ten times or more. The chain employs TRBV7-8 and TRBJ2-6; TRBD1 matches at 10 bases. The germline CDR1 and CDR2 sequences are SGHVS and FQNEAQ. The trim removed 4 bases at V and 2 bases at J, leaving 2 bases unmatched. CDR3 length: 16 amino acids. The CDR3 loop is CASSWTGGTGANVLTF. The CDR3 region has the DNA TGTGCCAGCAGCTGGACAGGGGGAACTGGGGCCAACGTCCTGACTTTC.

This clonotype has a handful of counts. The chain links TRBV28 to TRBJ2-7; the D gene is possibly TRBD1 (6 bases). The V and J ends lost 3 bases and 8 bases respectively, with 17 bases between them. This CDR3 has 14 amino acids. Germline assignment: CDR1 MDHEN and CDR2 SYDVKM. In DNA form, the CDR3 reads TGTGCCAGCAGTTTCGGGGCAGGGGCGGGCAAGCAGTACTTC. This sequence encodes CASSFGAGAGKQYF.

The chain employs TRBV28 and TRBJ2-5; D may be TRBD1 (5 bases). This CDR3 spans 14 amino acids. The germline V and J ends were trimmed by 1 base and 5 bases, with 11 bases remaining between them. Germline loops: CDR1 MDHEN, CDR2 SYDVKM. The CDR3 DNA reads as TGTGCCAGCAGTTTATACCACTCAGGGGAGACCCAGTACTTC. It encodes CASSLYHSGETQYF.

The V and J genes are TRBV2 and TRBJ2-2, with D hard to call. Germline CDR1 reads SNHLY; CDR2 reads FYNNEI. The V end lost 4 bases, the J end lost 6 bases, and 12 bases lay between the germline ends. The CDR3 is 14 amino acids. This CDR3 is CASSASSEPGELFF. In nucleotides, the CDR3 is TGTGCCAGCAGTGCCAGCAGTGAACCCGGGGAGCTGTTTTTT.

This clonotype was picked up many times. The J gene is TRBJ2-3, the V gene TRBV24-1; 10 positions match TRBD1. V shed 3 bases and J 3 bases; nucleotides not matched to a gene: 2. The CDR3 runs 15 residues. Looked up from germline, CDR1 is KGHDR and CDR2 is SFDVKD. The CDR3 DNA reads as TGTGCCACCAGTGATCCGGGACAGGGGACAGATACGCAGTATTTT. It specifies CATSDPGQGTDTQYF.

This clonotype was seen ten or more times. V usage is TRBV3-1 and J usage is TRBJ2-4; 8 nucleotides align to TRBD2. Germline values: CDR1 LGHDT, CDR2 YNNKEL (reference sequence). This CDR3 is 16 amino acids long. V gave up 2 bases and J gave up 1 base; unmatched junction bases: 4. DNA of the CDR3: TGTGCCAGCAGCCAAAGGGCGGGAGGTGCCAAAAACATTCAGTACTTC. This translates into CASSQRAGGAKNIQYF.

This clonotype was observed at least ten times. This chain uses TRBV14 with TRBJ2-7; 7 bases line up with TRBD1. Trimming cost V 0 bases and J 2 bases; bases outside gene matches: 4. Germline V gene data show CDR1 as SGHDN and CDR2 as FVKESK. The length of the CDR3 is 15 residues. CDR3 DNA: TGTGCCAGCAGCCAAGACCCAGGGGGAGCCTACGAGCAGTACTTC. Amino acids: CASSQDPGGAYEQYF.

This clonotype occurred many times. The chain combines TRBV20-1 with TRBJ2-5, with D perhaps matching TRBD1 (6 bases). V was pared by 4 bases and J by 5 bases, with 23 bases between. Per the germline V gene, CDR1 is DFQATT and CDR2 is SNEGSKA (reference sequence). The CDR3 is made up of 16 amino acids. The CDR3, as DNA: TGCAGTGCTATTAATCCGTCGGGCAGGGGTTCCGAGACCCAGTACTTC. It encodes CSAINPSGRGSETQYF.

Written as DNA, the CDR3 is TGTGCCAGCACCTTTGGAGATAGCAATCAGCCCCAGCATTTT. Translation: CASTFGDSNQPQHF. The chain links TRBV12-3 or TRBV12-4 to TRBJ1-5; D is uncertain. This CDR3 is built from 14 residues. V lost 7 bases and J lost 0, with 10 bases in between.

This rearrangement joins TRBV20-1 to TRBJ2-7; D gene uncertain. V was clipped by 0 bases and J by 7 bases, with 16 bases between them. The CDR3 extends over 14 amino acids. From germline, CDR1 is DFQATT and CDR2 SNEGSKA (reference sequence). The DNA for the CDR3 is TGCAGTGCTAGAGATGAGGCAGGTTTCTGGGAGCAGTACTTC. Translating it yields CSARDEAGFWEQYF.

This clonotype was seen only a few times. V usage is TRBV6-1 and J usage is TRBJ2-2, with unresolved D. The germline CDR1 and CDR2 sequences are MNHNS and SASEGT. Trimming cost V 7 bases and J 6 bases, with 3 bases left between them. This CDR3 spans 10 amino acids. This CDR3 reads CASTAGELFF. The CDR3 nucleotides read TGTGCCAGCACCGCCGGGGAGCTGTTTTTT.

This clonotype was detected ten times or more. The rearrangement joins TRBV28 to TRBJ2-2; possibly TRBD2 for D (6 bases). This CDR3 has 18 amino acids. Germline loops: CDR1 MDHEN, CDR2 SYDVKM. Trimming removed 6 bases at V and 1 base at J, with 21 bases between. The CDR3 protein is CASSFPGSGGENTGELFF. CDR3 DNA: TGTGCCAGCAGCTTTCCCGGCTCGGGCGGGGAGAACACCGGGGAGCTGTTTTTT.

This chain joins TRBV6-1 and TRBJ2-7, with D possibly being TRBD2 (5 bases). The V gene's germline CDR1 is MNHNS and CDR2 SASEGT. V lost 1 base and J 3 bases, leaving 10 bases between the germline ends. This CDR3 is built from 14 residues. The CDR3 DNA reads as TGTGCCAGCAGTGAAGATGGCGGGCTCTACGAGCAGTACTTC. Its protein is CASSEDGGLYEQYF.

This clonotype was seen many times. The V gene is TRBV28, the J gene TRBJ2-7; 7 positions agree with TRBD2. The CDR3 is made up of 18 amino acids. V gave up 5 bases and J gave up 2 bases; unmatched junction bases: 18. Germline lookup yields CDR1 MDHEN and CDR2 SYDVKM. CDR3 amino acids: CASSKLGSLAASAYEQYF. CDR3 DNA: TGTGCCAGCAGTAAGTTGGGCTCTCTAGCGGCGTCCGCCTACGAGCAGTACTTC.

This clonotype was seen many times. The chain recombines TRBV18 with TRBJ2-2, with no clear D. Between the trimmed V and J ends, which lost 5 bases and 0 bases, there was a span of 7 bases. The CDR3 runs to 14 residues. Germline V gives CDR1 KGHSH, CDR2 LQKENI. The DNA for the CDR3 is TGTGCCAGCTCATCTAGGGCGAACACCGGGGAGCTGTTTTTT. Its protein is CASSSRANTGELFF.

There are many counts of this clonotype. This chain joins TRBV15 and TRBJ1-5; D gene uncertain. The V gene's germline CDR1 is LNHNV and CDR2 YYDKDF (reference sequence). The CDR3 loop spans 13 amino acids. V shed 0 bases and J shed 8 bases, with 8 bases lying between them. The CDR3 DNA reads as TGTGCCACCAGCAGAGAAGGGTTGAAGCCCCAGCATTTT. Its translation is CATSREGLKPQHF.

This clonotype was recorded many times. The J gene is TRBJ2-2, the V gene TRBV10-3; no firm D call. The CDR3 extends over 14 amino acids. Per germline, CDR1 ENHRY and CDR2 SYGVKD. V lost 2 bases, J lost 4 bases, and 8 bases lay in between. Written as DNA, the CDR3 is TGTGCCATCAGTGAGATCCCAGGCACCGGGGAGCTGTTTTTT. Translation gives CAISEIPGTGELFF.

This clonotype has ten or more counts. The chain uses TRBV6-1 and TRBJ1-1; D remains unclear. The ends were cut back, 7 bases at V and 3 bases at J, with 18 bases in the middle. The germline V gene encodes CDR1 MNHNS and CDR2 SASEGT. The CDR3 runs 15 residues. CDR3 sequence: CASTRTLGWDTEAFF. CDR3 sequence (DNA): TGTGCCAGCACCAGGACCCTCGGTTGGGACACTGAAGCTTTCTTT.

This clonotype was seen at least ten times. This chain connects TRBV14 to TRBJ2-7; D is ambiguous. Germline V lookup: CDR1 SGHDN, CDR2 FVKESK. CDR3 length: 14 residues. Trimming took 5 bases from V and 3 from J, leaving 14 bases between them. Written as DNA, the CDR3 is TGTGCCAGCAGCTCCAAACTTGGTCTCTACGAGCAGTACTTC. It encodes CASSSKLGLYEQYF.

The chain has TRBV12-3 or TRBV12-4 and TRBJ1-1; D is possibly TRBD1 (6 bases). The germline V and J ends were trimmed by 7 bases and 8 bases, with 17 bases remaining between them. CDR3 length equals 13 residues. The CDR3 here is CASNGIQGEEAFF. In nucleotides, the CDR3 is TGTGCCAGCAATGGGATACAGGGAGAGGAAGCTTTCTTT.

This clonotype was picked up many times. The chain uses TRBV12-3 or TRBV12-4 and TRBJ1-5; D not resolved. The CDR3 has 15 amino acids. V was pared by 3 bases and J by 3 bases, with 12 bases between. The CDR3 here is CASSFRGDANQPQHF. The CDR3, as DNA: TGTGCCAGCAGTTTCCGGGGAGATGCCAATCAGCCCCAGCATTTT.

The chain is built from TRBV6-1 and TRBJ2-7; 13 nucleotides line up with TRBD2. The length of the CDR3 is 16 residues. After removal of 8 bases from V and 0 bases from J, the junction contained 7 bases not matched to a gene. Germline assignment: CDR1 MNHNS and CDR2 SASEGT. The CDR3 region has the DNA TGTGCCAGCGGCGGACTAGCGGGGGTGATCTCCTACGAGCAGTACTTC. Its protein is CASGGLAGVISYEQYF.

The rearrangement links TRBV6-5 to TRBJ2-4, with a possible D match to TRBD1 (5 bases). There are 12 residues in the CDR3. Looked up from germline, CDR1 is MNHEY and CDR2 is SVGAGI. The V gene lost 5 bases and the J gene lost 9 bases, with 11 bases spanning the gap. The chain's CDR3 is CASSPGRGIQYF. CDR3 sequence (DNA): TGTGCCAGCAGTCCGGGTAGGGGCATTCAGTACTTC.

With regard to this clonotype: Lacking the conserved final phenylalanine or tryptophan, this CDR3 likely reflects a read error. The chain uses TRBV14 and TRBJ2-7, with D possibly being TRBD2 (6 bases). CDR3 length equals 14 residues. V lost 2 bases and J 3 bases, leaving 11 bases between the germline ends. In germline, CDR1 is SGHDN, CDR2 FVKESK. The CDR3 coding sequence is TGTGCCAGCAGCCAAAGATTGGGAGGCTACGAGCAGTACTCC. It codes for CASSQRLGGYEQYS.

This clonotype occurred many times. The chain joins TRBV6-5 to TRBJ2-2; a weak D match, TRBD2 (6 bases). V was clipped by 6 bases and J by 2 bases, with 16 bases between them. This CDR3 region has 16 residues. Looked up from germline, CDR1 is MNHEY and CDR2 is SVGAGI. CDR3 bases: TGTGCCAGCAGAGCTGGGACTCTCGGAAACACCGGGGAGCTGTTTTTT. Translation: CASRAGTLGNTGELFF.

This sequence joins TRBV29-1 and TRBJ2-5, with D perhaps TRBD1 (5 bases). The germline CDR1 and CDR2 sequences are SQVTM and ANQGSEA. V lost 3 bases, J lost 5 bases, and 13 bases lay in between. CDR3 size: 13 residues. The CDR3 spells CSVDQGYWETQYF. In DNA form, the CDR3 reads TGCAGCGTTGACCAGGGATATTGGGAGACCCAGTACTTC.

The CDR3 spells CASSIVAGDGYTF. In nucleotides, the CDR3 is TGTGCCAGTAGTATAGTAGCAGGGGATGGCTACACCTTC. The chain recombines TRBV19 with TRBJ1-2, with D perhaps matching TRBD1 (6 bases). Trimming shortened V by 1 base and J by 6 bases, and 9 bases separated the two germline ends. The CDR3 consists of 13 residues. Per germline, CDR1 LNHDA and CDR2 SQIVND (reference sequence).

The J gene is TRBJ1-1, the V gene TRBV6-1, with a possible D match to TRBD1 (5 bases). V was cut by 6 bases and J by 5 bases, with 13 bases left in between. Germline values: CDR1 MNHNS, CDR2 SASEGT. The CDR3 length is 13 residues. Here the CDR3 reads CASRQGVGTEAFF. The CDR3 region has the DNA TGTGCCAGCAGGCAGGGAGTAGGAACTGAAGCTTTCTTT.

This clonotype was recorded many times. V gene TRBV6-5 combines with J gene TRBJ1-3, with TRBD1 matching over 7 bases. Germline values: CDR1 MNHEY, CDR2 SVGAGI. The V and J ends lost 0 bases and 2 bases, in that order; junction bases with no gene match: 4. The CDR3 contains 16 residues. CDR3 in amino acids: CASSYSRTGAGNTIYF. CDR3 in DNA: TGTGCCAGCAGTTACTCCCGGACAGGAGCTGGAAACACCATATATTTT.

This clonotype was observed at least ten times. The V call is TRBV7-9, the J call TRBJ2-7; 7 nucleotides agree with TRBD1. V gave up 3 bases and J gave up 5 bases; unmatched junction bases: 10. Germline V gene sequence: CDR1 SEHNR, CDR2 FQNEAQ (reference sequence). CDR3 length: 15 amino acids. The CDR3 DNA sequence: TGTGCCAGCAGCTTTCGGGACAGCCAAAGCGACGAGCAGTACTTC. Encoded protein: CASSFRDSQSDEQYF.

This clonotype was observed at least ten times. V and J are TRBV3-1 and TRBJ1-2, with D possibly TRBD1 on 6 matching bases. Germline loops: CDR1 LGHDT, CDR2 YNNKEL (reference sequence). V lost 4 bases and J 4 bases, leaving 10 bases between the germline ends. This CDR3 is built from 13 residues. CDR3 amino acids: CASSPRGPYGYTF. The CDR3 DNA sequence: TGTGCCAGCAGCCCTCGGGGGCCCTATGGCTACACCTTC.

This clonotype was detected many times. The chain joins TRBV6-5 to TRBJ1-1; possibly TRBD1 for D (5 bases). The CDR3 loop spans 18 amino acids. From germline, CDR1 is MNHEY and CDR2 SVGAGI. V lost 6 bases and J lost 4, with 27 bases in between. CDR3 loop: CASSQGPGRYTTGTEAFF. The CDR3 DNA is TGTGCCAGCAGCCAAGGACCGGGACGATACACTACTGGCACTGAAGCTTTCTTT.